The source of this TCR beta chain is a study of a mutant IDH1 vaccine in newly diagnosed glioma. The wider study: Sex distribution of treated patients was roughly 60% male and about 40% female; mean age was around 40 years.

Time point described: baseline, week 1 (first vaccination visit). Treatment of the sample: pre-vaccination baseline after standard-of-care therapy. The astrocytomas were IDH1-mutant, ATRX-negative, and WHO grade 3 or 4. Generated by immunoSEQ multiplex PCR, the TCRdb table keeps only in-frame clones and is missing some. The repertoire includes around 59,000 clones, around 90% of them detected once, and around 2.5% sits in the top ten. CDR1 and CDR2 (germline): SGHVS, FNYEAQ. The V end was cut by 5 bases, the J end by 6 bases, with 18 bases between. This CDR3 region has 15 residues. Study conclusions and caveats: Among all patients, vaccine-induced immune responses occurred in roughly 93%. Seemingly, pseudoprogression had no relation to changes in the top peripheral T cell clonotypes.

Worth noting for this clone: Its antigen is still unknown.

The material sequenced was PBMCs, taken from a glioma patient treated with radiotherapy, temozolomide or both. The genes are TRBV7-6 and TRBJ2-3, with D perhaps TRBD2 (6 bases). The receptor was isolated from a man aged 50 to 59 with glioma. The CDR3 reads CASSARWGVGDTQYF. In DNA form, the CDR3 reads TGTGCCAGCAGCGCGAGGTGGGGGGTCGGGGATACGCAGTATTTT.